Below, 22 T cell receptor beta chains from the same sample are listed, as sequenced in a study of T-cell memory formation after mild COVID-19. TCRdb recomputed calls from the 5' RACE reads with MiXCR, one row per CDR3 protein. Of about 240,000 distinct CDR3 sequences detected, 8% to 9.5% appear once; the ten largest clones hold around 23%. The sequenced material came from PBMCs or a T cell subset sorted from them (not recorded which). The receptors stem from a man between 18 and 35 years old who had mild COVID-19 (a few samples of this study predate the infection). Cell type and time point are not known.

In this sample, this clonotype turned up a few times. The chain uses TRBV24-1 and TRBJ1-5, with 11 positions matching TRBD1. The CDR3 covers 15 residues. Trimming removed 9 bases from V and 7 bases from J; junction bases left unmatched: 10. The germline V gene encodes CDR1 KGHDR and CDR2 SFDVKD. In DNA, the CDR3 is TGTGCCACCGGAACCGGGACAGGGGGGGGCCAGCCCCAGCATTTT. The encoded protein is CATGTGTGGGQPQHF.

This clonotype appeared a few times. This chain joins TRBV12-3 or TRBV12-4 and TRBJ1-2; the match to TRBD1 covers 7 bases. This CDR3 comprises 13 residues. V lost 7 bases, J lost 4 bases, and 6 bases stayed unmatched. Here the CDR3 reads CASNLPGGYGYTF. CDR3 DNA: TGTGCCAGCAACTTGCCAGGGGGCTATGGCTACACCTTC.

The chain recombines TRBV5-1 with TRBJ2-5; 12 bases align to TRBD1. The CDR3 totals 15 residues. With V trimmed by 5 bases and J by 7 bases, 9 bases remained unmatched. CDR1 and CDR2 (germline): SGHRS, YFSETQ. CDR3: CASRPGQGALGTQYF. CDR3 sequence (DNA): TGCGCCAGCAGACCGGGACAGGGGGCTTTGGGGACCCAGTACTTC.

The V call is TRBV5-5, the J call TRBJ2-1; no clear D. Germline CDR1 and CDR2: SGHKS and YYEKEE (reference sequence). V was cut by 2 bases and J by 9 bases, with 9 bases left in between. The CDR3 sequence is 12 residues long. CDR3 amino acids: CASSFALSEQFF. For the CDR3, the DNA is TGTGCCAGCAGCTTTGCCTTAAGTGAGCAGTTCTTC.

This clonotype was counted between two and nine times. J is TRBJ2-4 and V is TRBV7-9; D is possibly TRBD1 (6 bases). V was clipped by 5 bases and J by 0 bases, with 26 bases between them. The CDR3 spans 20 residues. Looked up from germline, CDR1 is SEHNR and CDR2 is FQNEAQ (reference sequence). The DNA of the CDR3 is TGTGCCAGCAGCCGTCGTCGCTGGACAGCGAAGCCTCTAGCCAAAAACATTCAGTACTTC. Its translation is CASSRRRWTAKPLAKNIQYF.

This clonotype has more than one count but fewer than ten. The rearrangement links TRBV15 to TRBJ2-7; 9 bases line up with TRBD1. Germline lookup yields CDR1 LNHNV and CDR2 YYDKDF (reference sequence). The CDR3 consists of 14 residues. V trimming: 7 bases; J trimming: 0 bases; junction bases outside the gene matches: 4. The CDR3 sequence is CATTRDRDSYEQYF. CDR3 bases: TGTGCCACCACGCGGGACAGGGACTCCTACGAGCAGTACTTC.

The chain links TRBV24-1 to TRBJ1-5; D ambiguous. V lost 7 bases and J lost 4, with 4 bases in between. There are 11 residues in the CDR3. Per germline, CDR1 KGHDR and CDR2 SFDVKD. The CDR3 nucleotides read TGTGCCACCAGCAGGAATCAGCCCCAGCATTTT. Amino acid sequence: CATSRNQPQHF.

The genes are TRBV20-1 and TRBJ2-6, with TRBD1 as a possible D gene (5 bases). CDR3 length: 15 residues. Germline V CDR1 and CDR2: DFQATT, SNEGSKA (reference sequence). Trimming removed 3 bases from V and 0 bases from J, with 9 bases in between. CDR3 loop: CSASPQGSGANVLTF. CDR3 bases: TGCAGTGCTAGCCCGCAGGGCTCTGGGGCCAACGTCCTGACTTTC.

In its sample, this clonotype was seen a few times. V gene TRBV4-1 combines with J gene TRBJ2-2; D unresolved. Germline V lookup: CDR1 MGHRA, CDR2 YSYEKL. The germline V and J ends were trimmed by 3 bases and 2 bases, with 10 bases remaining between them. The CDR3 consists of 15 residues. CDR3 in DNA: TGCGCCAGCAGCCAGGCGTGGGGAAACACCGGGGAGCTGTTTTTT. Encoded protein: CASSQAWGNTGELFF.

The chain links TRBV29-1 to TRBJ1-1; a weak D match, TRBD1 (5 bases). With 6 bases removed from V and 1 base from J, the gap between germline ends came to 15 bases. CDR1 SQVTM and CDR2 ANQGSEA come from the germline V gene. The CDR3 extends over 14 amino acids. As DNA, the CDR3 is TGCAGCGTCGGGACCGAAACGCAGAACACTGAAGCTTTCTTT. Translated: CSVGTETQNTEAFF.

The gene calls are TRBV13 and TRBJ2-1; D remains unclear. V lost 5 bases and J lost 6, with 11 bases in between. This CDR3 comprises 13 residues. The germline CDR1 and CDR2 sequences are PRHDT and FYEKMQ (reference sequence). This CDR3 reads CASSARMFNEQFF. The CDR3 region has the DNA TGTGCCAGCAGCGCCCGGATGTTCAATGAGCAGTTCTTC.

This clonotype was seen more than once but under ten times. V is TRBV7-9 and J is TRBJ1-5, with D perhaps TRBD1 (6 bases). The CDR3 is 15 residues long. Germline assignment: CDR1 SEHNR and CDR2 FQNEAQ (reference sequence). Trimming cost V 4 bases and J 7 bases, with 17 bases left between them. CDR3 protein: CASSSQGGGQQPQHF. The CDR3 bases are TGTGCCAGCAGCTCACAGGGTGGGGGGCAGCAGCCCCAGCATTTT.

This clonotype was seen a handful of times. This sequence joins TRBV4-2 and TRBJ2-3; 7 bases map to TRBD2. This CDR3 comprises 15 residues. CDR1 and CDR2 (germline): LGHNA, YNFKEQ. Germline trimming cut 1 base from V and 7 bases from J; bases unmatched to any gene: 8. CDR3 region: CASSQGGDYIYTQYF. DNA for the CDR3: TGTGCCAGCAGCCAAGGGGGGGACTACATTTATACGCAGTATTTT.

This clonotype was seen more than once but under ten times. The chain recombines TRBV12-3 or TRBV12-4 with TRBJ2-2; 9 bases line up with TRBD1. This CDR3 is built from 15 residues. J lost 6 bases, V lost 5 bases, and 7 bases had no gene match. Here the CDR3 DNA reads TGTGCCAGCAGTCCGGGACAGGGTGAAGCCGGGGAGCTGTTTTTT. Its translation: CASSPGQGEAGELFF.

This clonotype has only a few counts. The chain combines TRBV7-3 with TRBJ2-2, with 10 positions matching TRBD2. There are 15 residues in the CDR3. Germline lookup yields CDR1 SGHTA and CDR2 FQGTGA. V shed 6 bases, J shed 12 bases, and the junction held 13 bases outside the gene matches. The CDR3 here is CASSPDPLAGMKLFF. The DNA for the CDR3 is TGTGCCAGCAGTCCCGACCCACTAGCGGGGATGAAGCTGTTTTTT.

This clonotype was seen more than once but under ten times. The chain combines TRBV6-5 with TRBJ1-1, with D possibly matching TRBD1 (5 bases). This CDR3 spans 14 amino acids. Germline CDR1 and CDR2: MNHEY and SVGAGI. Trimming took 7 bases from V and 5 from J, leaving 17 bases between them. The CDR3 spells CASKWERGRTEAFF. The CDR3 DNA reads TGTGCCAGCAAATGGGAACGGGGGAGGACTGAAGCTTTCTTT.

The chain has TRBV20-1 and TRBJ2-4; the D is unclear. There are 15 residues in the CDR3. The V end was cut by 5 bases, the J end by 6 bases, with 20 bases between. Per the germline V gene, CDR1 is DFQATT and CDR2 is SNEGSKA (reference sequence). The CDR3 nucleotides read TGCAGTGCTCGAGCTCTATTAGGGTCCCCAAACATTCAGTACTTC. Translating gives CSARALLGSPNIQYF.

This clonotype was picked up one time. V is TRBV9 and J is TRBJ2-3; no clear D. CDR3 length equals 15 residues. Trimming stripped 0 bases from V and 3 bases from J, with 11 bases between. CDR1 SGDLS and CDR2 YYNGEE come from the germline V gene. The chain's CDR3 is CASSVGLGTTDTQYF. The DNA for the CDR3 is TGTGCCAGCAGCGTAGGGCTGGGTACGACAGATACGCAGTATTTT.

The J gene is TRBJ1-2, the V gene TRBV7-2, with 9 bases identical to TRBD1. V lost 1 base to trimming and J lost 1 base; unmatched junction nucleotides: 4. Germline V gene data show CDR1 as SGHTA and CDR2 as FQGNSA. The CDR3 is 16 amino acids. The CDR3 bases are TGTGCCAGCAGCTTAGAGTGGACAGGGGATAACTATGGCTACACCTTC. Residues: CASSLEWTGDNYGYTF.

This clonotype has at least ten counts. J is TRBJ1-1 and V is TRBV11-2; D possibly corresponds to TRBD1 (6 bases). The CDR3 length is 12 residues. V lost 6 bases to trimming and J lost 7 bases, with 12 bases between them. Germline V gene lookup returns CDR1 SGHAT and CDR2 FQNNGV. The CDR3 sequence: CASRRGRGEAFF. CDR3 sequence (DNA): TGTGCCAGCAGGCGGGGGCGGGGTGAAGCTTTCTTT.

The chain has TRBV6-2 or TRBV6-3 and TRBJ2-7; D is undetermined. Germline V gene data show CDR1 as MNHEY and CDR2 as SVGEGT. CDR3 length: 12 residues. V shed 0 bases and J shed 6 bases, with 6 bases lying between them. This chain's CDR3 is CASSYSSTEQYV. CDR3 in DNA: TGTGCCAGCAGTTACTCGAGTACCGAGCAGTACGTC.

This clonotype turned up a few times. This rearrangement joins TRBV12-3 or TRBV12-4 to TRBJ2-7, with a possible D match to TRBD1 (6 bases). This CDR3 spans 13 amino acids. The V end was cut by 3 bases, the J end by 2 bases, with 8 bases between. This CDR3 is CASSLGAPYEQYF. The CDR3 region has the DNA TGTGCCAGCAGTTTGGGGGCCCCCTACGAGCAGTACTTC.